This T cell receptor (beta chain) emerged from a study of T cell responses to AZD1222 COVID-19 vaccine. Study-wide results and caveats: The donor cohort was predominantly white British with a female majority, and clonal diversity may have been underestimated. Spike-spanning, vaccine-associated CD4 TCRs were dominant at 160-218 and 743-854. Baseline serology detected seropositivity in only six AZD1222 recipients.

Sequenced by immunoSEQ multiplex PCR; TCRdb stores in-frame clones only, minus some. The sample holds 100,000 to 150,000 clones, 86% seen once. Comment on this clone: What it recognizes is unknown.

Germline V gene lookup returns CDR1 SGHAT and CDR2 FQNNGV. V lost 0 bases and J lost 4, with 15 bases in between. CDR3 length equals 16 residues. This TCR was sampled from an adult in good health. V gene TRBV11-2 combines with J gene TRBJ1-1; possible D gene TRBD1, 5 bases. This specimen was peripheral blood, taken on day 0 of AZD1222 vaccination. The CDR3 DNA reads TGTGCCAGCAGCTTAGATTACGCCCCAGGGCCCACTGAAGCTTTCTTT. Its protein is CASSLDYAPGPTEAFF.